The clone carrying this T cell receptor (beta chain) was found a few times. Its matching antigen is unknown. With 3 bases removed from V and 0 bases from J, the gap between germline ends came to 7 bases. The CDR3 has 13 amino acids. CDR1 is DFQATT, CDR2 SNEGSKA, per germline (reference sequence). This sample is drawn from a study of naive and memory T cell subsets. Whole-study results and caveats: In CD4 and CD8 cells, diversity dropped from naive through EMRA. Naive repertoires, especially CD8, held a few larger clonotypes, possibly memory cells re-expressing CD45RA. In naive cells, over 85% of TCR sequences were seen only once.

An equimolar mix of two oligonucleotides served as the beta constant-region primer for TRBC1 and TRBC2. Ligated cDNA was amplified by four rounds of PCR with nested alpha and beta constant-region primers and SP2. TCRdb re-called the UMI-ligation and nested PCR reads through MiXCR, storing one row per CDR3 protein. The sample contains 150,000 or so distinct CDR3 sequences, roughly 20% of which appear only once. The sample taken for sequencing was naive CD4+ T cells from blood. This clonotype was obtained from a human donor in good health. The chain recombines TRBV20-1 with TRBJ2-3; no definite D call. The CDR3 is CSARTFSTDTQYF. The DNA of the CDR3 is TGCAGTGCTAGGACCTTCAGCACAGATACGCAGTATTTT.